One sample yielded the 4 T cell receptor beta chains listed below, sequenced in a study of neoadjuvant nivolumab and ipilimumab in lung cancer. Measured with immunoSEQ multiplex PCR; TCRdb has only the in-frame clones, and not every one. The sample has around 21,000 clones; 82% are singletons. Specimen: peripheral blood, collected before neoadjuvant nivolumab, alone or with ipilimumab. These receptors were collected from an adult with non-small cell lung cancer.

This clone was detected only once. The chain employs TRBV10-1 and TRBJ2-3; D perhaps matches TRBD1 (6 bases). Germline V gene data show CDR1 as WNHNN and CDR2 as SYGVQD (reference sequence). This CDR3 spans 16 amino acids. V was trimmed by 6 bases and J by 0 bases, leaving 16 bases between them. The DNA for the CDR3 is TGCGCCAGCAGCCGTAACAGGGTGACTAGCACAGATACGCAGTATTTT. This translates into CASSRNRVTSTDTQYF.

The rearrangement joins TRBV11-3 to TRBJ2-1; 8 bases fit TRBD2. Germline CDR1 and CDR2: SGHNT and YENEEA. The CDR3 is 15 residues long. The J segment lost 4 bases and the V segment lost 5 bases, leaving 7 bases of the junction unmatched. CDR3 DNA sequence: TGTGCCAGCAGCCATAGCGGGACCTTTTACAATGAGCAGTTCTTC. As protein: CASSHSGTFYNEQFF.

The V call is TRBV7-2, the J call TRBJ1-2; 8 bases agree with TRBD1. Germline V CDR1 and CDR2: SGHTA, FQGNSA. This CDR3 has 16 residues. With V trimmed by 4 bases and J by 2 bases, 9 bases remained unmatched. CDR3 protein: CASSSPTGAGNYGYTF. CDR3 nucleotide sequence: TGTGCCAGCAGCTCGCCGACAGGGGCGGGGAACTATGGCTACACCTTC. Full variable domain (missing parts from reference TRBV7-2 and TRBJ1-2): GAGVSQSPSNKVTEKGKDVELRCDPISGHTALYWYRQSLGQGLEFLIYFQGNSAPDKSGLPSDRFSAERTGGSVSTLTIQRTQQEDSAVYLCASSSPTGAGNYGYTFGSGTRLTVV.

The CDR3 DNA follows: TGTGCCAGCTCCCCCGGGACAGAGGATCAGCCCCAGCATTTT. Translation gives CASSPGTEDQPQHF. The chain uses TRBV18 and TRBJ1-5; 7 bases map to TRBD1. V shed 6 bases and J 5 bases; nucleotides not matched to a gene: 7. Germline V lookup: CDR1 KGHSH, CDR2 LQKENI. The CDR3 has 14 amino acids.